Presented here are 14 T cell receptor beta chains from one specimen sequenced in a study of blood T cells in healthy people across ages. The use of a sample-barcoded 5' primer and a J-beta primer mix characterized a second PCR of roughly 7 to 12 cycles. TCRdb called the 5' RACE reads again in MiXCR, with one record for every CDR3 protein. The profile shows 1,500,000 or so distinct CDR3 sequences, roughly 59% of them singletons. Sequenced input: blood. All receptors come from a man aged 18 to 35 in good health.

The chain couples TRBV29-1 to TRBJ1-5, with TRBD1 as a possible D gene (5 bases). V was clipped by 4 bases and J by 3 bases, with 7 bases between them. The CDR3 has 12 amino acids. Germline V CDR1 and CDR2: SQVTM, ANQGSEA. This CDR3 reads CSVAGFNQPQHF. The DNA for the CDR3 is TGCAGCGTTGCAGGGTTCAATCAGCCCCAGCATTTT.

The gene calls are TRBV20-1 and TRBJ1-5, with TRBD1 matching 9 bases. Germline V gives CDR1 DFQATT, CDR2 SNEGSKA (reference sequence). Trimming cost V 4 bases and J 4 bases; bases outside gene matches: 8. The CDR3 consists of 15 residues. The CDR3, as DNA: TGCAGTGCTACCGGACAGGGGTCCTTTAATCAGCCCCAGCATTTT. Translation: CSATGQGSFNQPQHF.

This clonotype was picked up a small number of times. This chain connects TRBV7-9 to TRBJ2-7; D is undetermined. CDR1 is SEHNR and CDR2 is FQNEAQ in the germline V gene (reference sequence). This CDR3 is 14 amino acids long. V lost 5 bases, J lost 0 bases, and 11 bases lay in between. CDR3 protein: CASSLERSSYEQYF. The DNA of the CDR3 is TGTGCCAGCAGCCTCGAGAGGAGCTCCTACGAGCAGTACTTC.

This clonotype occurred a few times. This sequence joins TRBV29-1 and TRBJ2-7, with TRBD1 matching 9 bases. CDR3 length: 16 residues. Per the germline V gene, CDR1 is SQVTM and CDR2 is ANQGSEA. The junction had 9 bases not matched to a gene; V was cut back by 0 bases and J by 3 bases. The CDR3 protein is CSVEDPRSDRGYEQYF. The CDR3 bases are TGCAGCGTTGAAGATCCTCGTTCGGACAGGGGCTACGAGCAGTACTTC.

The chain couples TRBV10-2 to TRBJ2-1, with D possibly TRBD2 on 5 matching bases. Trimming stripped 6 bases from V and 6 bases from J, with 15 bases between. The CDR3 loop spans 14 amino acids. Germline V gene sequence: CDR1 WSHSY, CDR2 SAAADI. Here the CDR3 reads CASSGREGINEQFF. The CDR3 DNA follows: TGCGCCAGCAGCGGACGGGAAGGTATCAATGAGCAGTTCTTC.

V usage is TRBV20-1 and J usage is TRBJ1-5; maybe TRBD1 (5 bases). The CDR3 is 12 residues long. CDR1 is DFQATT, CDR2 SNEGSKA, per germline (reference sequence). CDR3 coding DNA: TGCAGCGTACGGGGGGGAGGCCAGCCCCAGCATTTT. This encodes CSVRGGGQPQHF.

The rearrangement links TRBV4-3 to TRBJ1-6; 7 bases map to TRBD1. The V gene's germline CDR1 is LGHNA and CDR2 YSLEER. This CDR3 contains 18 residues. The ends lost 0 bases at V and 6 bases at J; junction bases unmatched: 11. CDR3 in amino acids: CASSQEVGTVGPNSPLHF. CDR3 DNA: TGCGCCAGCAGCCAAGAGGTGGGGACAGTGGGACCTAATTCACCCCTCCACTTT.

The chain has TRBV25-1 and TRBJ2-1, with 8 bases matching TRBD1. The germline gives CDR1 MGHDK, CDR2 SYGVNS. The CDR3 has 16 amino acids. V trimming: 4 bases; J trimming: 2 bases; junction bases outside the gene matches: 7. The CDR3 sequence is CASSGTGTGPYNEQFF. CDR3 in DNA: TGTGCCAGCAGTGGAACCGGGACAGGCCCCTACAATGAGCAGTTCTTC.

The genes are TRBV28 and TRBJ2-5; D is possibly TRBD1 (6 bases). Deletions cut 7 bases from V and 11 bases from J, with 26 bases between. Looked up from germline, CDR1 is MDHEN and CDR2 is SYDVKM. The CDR3 totals 15 residues. CDR3 sequence (DNA): TGTGCCAGCATTTATCAGGGGTTTACCTACAATGAGCAGTACTTC. It translates to CASIYQGFTYNEQYF.

This chain links TRBV7-2 with TRBJ1-4; TRBD1 might be the D (5 bases). The CDR3 runs to 14 residues. From germline, CDR1 is SGHTA and CDR2 FQGNSA. The V gene lost 2 bases and the J gene lost 6 bases, with 10 bases spanning the gap. The CDR3 nucleotides are TGTGCCAGCAGCTTAACGGACATCCATGAAAAACTGTTTTTT. As protein: CASSLTDIHEKLFF.

The V call is TRBV24-1, the J call TRBJ2-6, with 9 nucleotides matching TRBD1. CDR3 size: 15 residues. Germline V gene lookup returns CDR1 KGHDR and CDR2 SFDVKD. With V trimmed by 4 bases and J by 8 bases, 5 bases remained unmatched. In DNA, the CDR3 is TGTGCCACCAGTGAGTCCGGACAGGGGCCCAACGTCCTGACTTTC. It specifies CATSESGQGPNVLTF.

This clonotype was detected a few times. The chain carries TRBV29-1 and TRBJ2-2; D gene ambiguous. This CDR3 is 15 amino acids long. Trimming removed 4 bases from V and 0 bases from J, with 12 bases in between. Germline V gene sequence: CDR1 SQVTM, CDR2 ANQGSEA. The CDR3 sequence is CSVGATLANTGELFF. DNA for the CDR3: TGCAGCGTTGGAGCGACACTCGCGAACACCGGGGAGCTGTTTTTT.

This clonotype was observed a few times. The V call is TRBV4-2, the J call TRBJ2-5, with D maybe TRBD1 (5 bases). Trimming stripped 0 bases from V and 2 bases from J, with 10 bases between. This CDR3 region has 15 residues. Germline V CDR1 and CDR2: LGHNA, YNFKEQ. The CDR3 here is CASSQDRQIQETQYF. In DNA form, the CDR3 reads TGTGCCAGCAGCCAAGATCGACAGATTCAAGAGACCCAGTACTTC.

This clonotype was recorded a few times. The rearrangement uses TRBV20-1 and TRBJ1-5; D call uncertain. This CDR3 is 14 amino acids long. V was shortened by 2 bases and J by 6 bases, with 14 bases between the two germline ends. Per germline, CDR1 DFQATT and CDR2 SNEGSKA (reference sequence). The CDR3 region has the DNA TGCAGTGCTAGAACCCCCTTGTTGTCTCAGCCCCAGCATTTT. Residues: CSARTPLLSQPQHF.